This entry lists 9 T cell receptor beta chains sequenced from one sample in a study of tumor-infiltrating lymphocytes in primary liver carcinoma. The study co-extracted DNA and RNA from 20-30 mg of unsorted bulk tissue. The template, roughly 0.45 ug total RNA, yielded TCR beta cDNA made with a constant-region primer. Slightly modified ARM-PCR served as the procedure for the TCR beta libraries. These libraries came from three rounds of nested multiplex PCR. Use of TRBV1-TRBV30 forward primers with a C-beta reverse primer characterized the first two PCR rounds, which lasted ten to eleven cycles each. Using its own MiXCR run on the multiplex PCR reads, TCRdb lists one record per CDR3 protein. The table lists roughly 100,000 distinct CDR3 sequences, roughly 80% of them singletons. The specimen was liver tumor tissue from sampling region 3. Subset in this sample: tumor region T3, left-lateral pole. The receptors were gathered from a man between 40 and 49 years old with primary liver carcinoma and hepatitis B virus infection.

This clonotype has a handful of counts. At one boundary the junction diverges from the germline segment, which might be a read error. The V and J genes are TRBV29-1 and TRBJ2-2; D is uncertain. Germline lookup yields CDR1 SQVTM and CDR2 ANQGSEA. There are 15 residues in the CDR3. CDR3 amino acids: CSVGSSAANIGELFF. The CDR3 region has the DNA TGCAGCGTTGGGAGTAGTGCGGCGAACATCGGGGAGCTGTTTTTT.

This clonotype has just one count. A junction end diverges from the germline sequence, so it may reflect a read error. The chain combines TRBV6-1 with TRBJ2-7, with TRBD1 identical over 7 bases. The CDR3 has 16 residues. The V gene's germline CDR1 is MNHNS and CDR2 SASEGT. This CDR3 reads CATSTDRSPILREQYF. The CDR3, as DNA: TGTGCCACCAGTACGGACAGGTCACCAATTCTACGCGAACAGTACTTC.

As regards this clonotype: This may be a read error, as it is one base from a much larger clone. The rearrangement uses TRBV24-1 and TRBJ2-5, with 8 bases identical to TRBD1. The trim removed 4 bases at V and 5 bases at J, leaving 20 bases unmatched. CDR3 length: 19 amino acids. CDR1 is KGHDR, CDR2 SFDVKD, per germline. CDR3: CATSELRAGGGNPQETQYF. The DNA for the CDR3 is TGTGCCACCAGTGAATTGCGGGCAGGGGGCGGAAACCCCCAGGAGACCCAGTACTTC.

This clonotype was seen ten or more times. The chain is built from TRBV7-9 and TRBJ1-1; D gene ambiguous. V was pared by 6 bases and J by 2 bases, with 10 bases between. The CDR3 loop spans 13 amino acids. The germline gives CDR1 SEHNR, CDR2 FQNEAQ (reference sequence). The CDR3 DNA follows: TGTGCCAGCAGGGGCCGCATAAACACTGAAGCTTTCTTT. Protein sequence: CASRGRINTEAFF.

This clonotype was observed a few times. The chain joins TRBV7-2 to TRBJ2-7; TRBD1 matches 10 bases. V lost 6 bases, J lost 6 bases, and 14 bases stayed unmatched. The CDR3 is 16 residues long. Per the germline V gene, CDR1 is SGHTA and CDR2 is FQGNSA. The CDR3: CASSFGPGQGTREQYF. CDR3 DNA: TGTGCCAGCAGTTTTGGACCGGGACAGGGGACACGCGAGCAGTACTTC.

Points on this clonotype: One junction end does not reproduce the germline sequence, and a read error may be involved. This sequence joins TRBV11-1 and TRBJ2-7; D could derive from TRBD1 or TRBD2 (5 bases each). The CDR3 consists of 13 residues. The germline V gene has CDR1 SGHAT and CDR2 FQDESV (reference sequence). The CDR3 reads CASWGKRSYEQCF. The CDR3 DNA sequence: TGTGCCAGCTGGGGGAAGCGATCATACGAGCAGTGCTTC.

Worth noting for this clonotype: At one of its ends the junction is not consistent with the germline gene, which may arise from a read error. The V gene is TRBV5-1, the J gene TRBJ2-3, with D maybe TRBD1 (6 bases). The CDR3 totals 14 residues. Per the germline V gene, CDR1 is SGHRS and CDR2 is YFSETQ. CDR3 sequence: CASSLEQGSDMQYF. The CDR3 bases are TGCGCCAGCAGCTTGGAACAGGGCTCAGATATGCAGTATTTT.

This chain uses TRBV4-3 with TRBJ2-7, with 7 bases aligning to TRBD2. Losses at the gene ends were 7 bases for V and 5 bases for J; bases not matched to a gene: 14. The CDR3 is 15 amino acids. The germline V gene encodes CDR1 LGHNA and CDR2 YSLEER. This chain's CDR3 is CASIQDRGAGDEQYF. In nucleotides, the CDR3 is TGCGCCAGCATCCAGGATAGGGGTGCGGGAGACGAGCAGTACTTC.

Comments on this clonotype: The germline gene is not matched at one end of the junction; a read error may be the cause. The chain uses TRBV24-1 and TRBJ1-1; D possibly corresponds to TRBD1 (6 bases). CDR1 and CDR2 (germline): KGHDR, SFDVKD. CDR3 length equals 14 residues. For the CDR3, the DNA is TGTGCCACCCGAGATATCGGACAGAACACTGAAGCTATCTTT. Its protein is CATRDIGQNTEAIF.